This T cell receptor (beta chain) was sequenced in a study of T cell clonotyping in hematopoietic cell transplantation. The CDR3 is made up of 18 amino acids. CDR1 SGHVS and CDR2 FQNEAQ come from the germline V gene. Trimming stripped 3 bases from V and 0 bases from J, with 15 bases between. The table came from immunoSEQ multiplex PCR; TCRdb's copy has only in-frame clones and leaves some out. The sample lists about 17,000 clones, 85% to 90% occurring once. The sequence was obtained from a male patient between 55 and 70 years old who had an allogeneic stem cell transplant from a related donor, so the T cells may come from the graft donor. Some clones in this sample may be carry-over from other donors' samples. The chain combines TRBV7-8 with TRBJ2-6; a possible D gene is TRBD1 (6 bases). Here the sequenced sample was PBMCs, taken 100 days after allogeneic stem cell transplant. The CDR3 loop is CASSFRWTALSGANVLTF. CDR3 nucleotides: TGTGCCAGCAGCTTTCGATGGACAGCCCTCTCTGGGGCCAACGTCCTGACTTTC.